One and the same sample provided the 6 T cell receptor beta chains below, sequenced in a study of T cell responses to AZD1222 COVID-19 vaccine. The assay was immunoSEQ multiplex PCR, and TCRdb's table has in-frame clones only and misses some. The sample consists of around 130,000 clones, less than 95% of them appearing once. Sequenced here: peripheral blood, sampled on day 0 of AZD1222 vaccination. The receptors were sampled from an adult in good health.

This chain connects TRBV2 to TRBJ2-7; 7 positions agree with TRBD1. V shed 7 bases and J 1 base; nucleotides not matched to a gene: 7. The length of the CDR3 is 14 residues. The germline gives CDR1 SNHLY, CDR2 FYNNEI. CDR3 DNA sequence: TGTGCCAGCAAGGCGGACAGGCCATCCTACGAGCAGTACTTC. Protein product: CASKADRPSYEQYF. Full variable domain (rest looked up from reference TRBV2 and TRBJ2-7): EPEVTQTPSHQVTQMGQEVILRCVPISNHLYFYWYRQILGQKVEFLVSFYNNEISEKSEIFDDQFSVERPDGSNFTLKIRSTKLEDSAMYFCASKADRPSYEQYFGPGTRLTVT.

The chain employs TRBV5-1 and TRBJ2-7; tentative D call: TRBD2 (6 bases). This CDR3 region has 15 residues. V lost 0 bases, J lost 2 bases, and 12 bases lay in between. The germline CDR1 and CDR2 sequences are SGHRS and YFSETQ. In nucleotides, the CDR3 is TGCGCCAGCAGCTTGGAGGGGACGGGAGCCTACGAGCAGTACTTC. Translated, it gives CASSLEGTGAYEQYF.

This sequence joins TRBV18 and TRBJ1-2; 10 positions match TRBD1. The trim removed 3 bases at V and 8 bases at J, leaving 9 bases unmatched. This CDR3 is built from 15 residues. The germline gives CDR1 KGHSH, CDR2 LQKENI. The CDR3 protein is CASSPPGTGVRGYTF. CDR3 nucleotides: TGTGCCAGCTCACCGCCCGGGACAGGGGTTCGGGGCTACACCTTC.

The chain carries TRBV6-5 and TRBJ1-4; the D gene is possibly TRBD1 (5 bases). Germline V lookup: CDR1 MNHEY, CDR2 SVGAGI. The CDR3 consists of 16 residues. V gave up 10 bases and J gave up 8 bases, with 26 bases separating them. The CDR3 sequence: CATRYLEGQGREKLFF. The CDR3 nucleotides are TGTGCCACCAGATACTTAGAGGGGCAGGGAAGAGAAAAACTGTTTTTT.

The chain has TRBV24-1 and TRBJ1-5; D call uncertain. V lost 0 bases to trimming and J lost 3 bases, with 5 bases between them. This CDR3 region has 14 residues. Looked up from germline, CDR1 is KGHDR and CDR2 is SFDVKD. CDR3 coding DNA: TGTGCCACCAGTGATTTGTCGGACAATCAGCCCCAGCATTTT. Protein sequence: CATSDLSDNQPQHF.

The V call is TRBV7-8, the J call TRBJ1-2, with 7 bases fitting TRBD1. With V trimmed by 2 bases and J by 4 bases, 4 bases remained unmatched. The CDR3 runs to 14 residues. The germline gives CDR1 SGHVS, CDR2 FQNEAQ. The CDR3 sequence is CASSLPGQSYGYTF. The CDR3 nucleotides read TGTGCCAGCAGCTTACCGGGACAGTCCTATGGCTACACCTTC.